These 7 T cell receptor beta chains originate from one sample sequenced in a study of vaccination and CD4 T cells after COVID-19. Described treatment: approximately 11-day PBMC culture with coronavirus spike peptide pools or control peptides (ViraFEST assay). These TCRs are of unknown antigen specificity. The study sequenced cultured CD4+ T cell DNA using the Oncomine TCR Beta short-read assay. TCRdb fed the PCR reads into MiXCR, producing one record per CDR3 protein. The sample comprises approximately 11,000 distinct CDR3 sequences, roughly 40% of which are singletons, and 29% rests with the top ten. Material: CD4+ T cells from blood, cultured in vitro. The origin of the receptors is a human donor who had recovered from COVID-19.

This clonotype has only a few counts. The chain has TRBV15 and TRBJ2-7; D is possibly TRBD1 or TRBD2 (7 bases each). The CDR3 runs 16 residues. Germline V gene lookup returns CDR1 LNHNV and CDR2 YYDKDF (reference sequence). Between the trimmed V and J ends, which lost 0 bases and 5 bases, there was a span of 17 bases. The CDR3 bases are TGTGCCACCAGCAGAGATAGGGGGCGGGGGCTCGACGAGCAGTACTTC. This sequence encodes CATSRDRGRGLDEQYF. Full variable domain (outside the CDR3, taken from reference TRBV15 and TRBJ2-7): DAMVIQNPRYQVTQFGKPVTLSCSQTLNHNVMYWYQQKSSQAPKLLFHYYDKDFNNEADTPDNFQSRRPNTSFCFLDIRSPGLGDTAMYLCATSRDRGRGLDEQYFGPGTRLTVT.

This clonotype was seen only a few times. The rearrangement uses TRBV20-1 and TRBJ2-4; the D gene is possibly TRBD1 (6 bases). Germline loops: CDR1 DFQATT, CDR2 SNEGSKA (reference sequence). Trimming left V 6 bases short and J 1 base short, with 19 bases between. CDR3 length equals 16 residues. CDR3 loop: CSAPPGGQRAKNIQYF. For the CDR3, the DNA is TGCAGTGCCCCGCCCGGCGGACAGAGGGCCAAAAACATTCAGTACTTC.

Written as DNA, the CDR3 is TGCAGTGCTAGAGGCGACAGACCCTCCTATAATTCACCCCTCCACTTT. This encodes CSARGDRPSYNSPLHF. This chain joins TRBV20-1 and TRBJ1-6, with D possibly being TRBD1 (5 bases). The CDR3 has 16 residues. CDR1 is DFQATT and CDR2 is SNEGSKA in the germline V gene (reference sequence). V lost 1 base, J lost 0 bases, and 10 bases lay in between.

This clonotype was counted only a few times. The chain couples TRBV20-1 to TRBJ2-4; perhaps TRBD2 as D (6 bases). This CDR3 is 15 amino acids long. Trimming left V 5 bases short and J 1 base short, with 15 bases between. Germline CDR1 reads DFQATT; CDR2 reads SNEGSKA (reference sequence). CDR3 in amino acids: CSAQKGRLAKNIQYF. The CDR3 DNA is TGCAGTGCTCAAAAGGGGAGGCTGGCCAAAAACATTCAGTACTTC.

The chain recombines TRBV10-3 with TRBJ2-5; D gene ambiguous. Between the trimmed V and J ends, which lost 2 bases and 6 bases, there was a span of 10 bases. The germline gives CDR1 ENHRY, CDR2 SYGVKD. The length of the CDR3 is 13 residues. The CDR3 region has the DNA TGTGCCATCAGTGAGGGGGTGGTCCAGACCCAGTACTTC. This codes for CAISEGVVQTQYF.

The chain combines TRBV6-4 with TRBJ2-2; tentative D call: TRBD2 (6 bases). V dropped 6 bases and J dropped 4 bases, with 18 bases sitting between them. The CDR3 runs to 16 residues. Germline assignment: CDR1 MRHNA and CDR2 SNTAGT. The CDR3 here is CASSPEGGPGTGELFF. CDR3 in DNA: TGTGCCAGCAGCCCCGAGGGAGGACCAGGCACCGGGGAGCTGTTTTTT.

This clonotype was observed a few times. V is TRBV6-5 and J is TRBJ2-7, with 12 bases matching TRBD1. Germline V lookup: CDR1 MNHEY, CDR2 SVGAGI. V gave up 4 bases and J gave up 10 bases; unmatched junction bases: 11. The CDR3 loop spans 15 amino acids. CDR3 residues: CASSSGDRGRKIQYF. In nucleotides, the CDR3 is TGTGCCAGCAGTTCCGGGGACAGGGGGCGCAAGATCCAGTACTTC.